This T cell receptor beta chain was identified during a study of shared clonotypes between healthy human individuals. Turning to the study itself: Researchers assigned three CD4 naive, three CD4 memory, two CD8 naive and one CD8 memory plate to each donor. The study's findings and limits: What naive subsets generally showed was a larger estimated richness than memory subsets showed.

The assay was carried out at the deep level. Produced via immunoSEQ multiplex PCR; TCRdb's table is partial and in-frame only. This sample has 1.5 million to 1.9 million clones; under 99% occur once, and the top ten carry approximately 0.44%. Notes on this clone: Antigen unknown.

V gave up 6 bases and J gave up 6 bases, with 12 bases separating them. This CDR3 region has 13 residues. Germline V gene data show CDR1 as MDHEN and CDR2 as SYDVKM. The V gene is TRBV28, the J gene TRBJ1-5; D remains unclear. Material: naive CD4+ T cells sorted from blood. Specified subset: CD45RA+ positively selected. This clonotype was sampled from a man aged 25-45 years in good health. The CDR3 sequence is CASSPPGLQPQHF. The CDR3 DNA is TGTGCCAGCAGCCCCCCGGGCCTTCAGCCCCAGCATTTT.